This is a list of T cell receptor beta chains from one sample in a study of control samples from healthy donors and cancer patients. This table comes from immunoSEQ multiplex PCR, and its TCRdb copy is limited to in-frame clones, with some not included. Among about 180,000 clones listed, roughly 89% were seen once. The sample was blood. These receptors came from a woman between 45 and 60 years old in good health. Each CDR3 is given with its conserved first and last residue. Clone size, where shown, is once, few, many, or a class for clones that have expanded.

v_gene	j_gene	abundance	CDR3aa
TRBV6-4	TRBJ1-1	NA	CASRARGGTAGTEAFF
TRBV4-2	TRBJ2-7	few	CASSLGGEALEQYF
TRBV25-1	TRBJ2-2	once	CASSEIGGALTGELFF
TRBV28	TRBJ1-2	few	CASSGAWGLYGYTF
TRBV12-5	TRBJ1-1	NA	CASRTENTEAFF
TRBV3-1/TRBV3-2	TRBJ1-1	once	CASSRSDLATEAFF
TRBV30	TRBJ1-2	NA	CAWSGQASVYGYTF
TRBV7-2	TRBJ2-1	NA	CASSSTGMAYNEQFF
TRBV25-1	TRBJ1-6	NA	CASSEWGQGYSPLHF
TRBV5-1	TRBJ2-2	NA	CASSPGLAGGTGELFF
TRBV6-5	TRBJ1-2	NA	CASRTTGRRSYGYTF
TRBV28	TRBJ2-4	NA	CASSRGGSYLAKNIQYF
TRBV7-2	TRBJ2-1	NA	CASSSRQGSSYNEQFF
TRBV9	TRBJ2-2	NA	CASSPPSGFGELFF
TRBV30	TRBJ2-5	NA	CAWRAGLKGTQYF
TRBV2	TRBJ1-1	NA	CASRNGQFAEAFF
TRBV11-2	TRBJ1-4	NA	CASSLPGFNEKLFF
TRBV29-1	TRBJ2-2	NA	CSVQGVRSANTGELFF
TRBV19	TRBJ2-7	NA	CASLSVTSYEQYF
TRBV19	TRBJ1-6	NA	CASSMRGERSPLHF
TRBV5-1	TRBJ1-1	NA	CASSRRGPEAFF
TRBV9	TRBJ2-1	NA	CASVLGTSGSSEQFF
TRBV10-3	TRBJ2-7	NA	CATLSGTYEQYF
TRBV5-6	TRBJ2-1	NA	CASRVGGLSYNEQFF
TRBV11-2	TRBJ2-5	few	CASSAGIQETQYF
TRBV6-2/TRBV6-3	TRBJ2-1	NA	CASSWGGYRGSNEQFF
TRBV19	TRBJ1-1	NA	CASSIDLPTNTEAFF
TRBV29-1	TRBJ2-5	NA	CSVGRGPETQYF
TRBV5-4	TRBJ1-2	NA	CASSLGEIYGYTF
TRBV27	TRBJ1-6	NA	CASSFARDRVNSPLHF
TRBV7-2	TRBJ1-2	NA	CASRDGTANYGYTF
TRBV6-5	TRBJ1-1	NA	CASRTDPNTEAFF
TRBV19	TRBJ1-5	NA	CASSKNAGLSDQPQHF
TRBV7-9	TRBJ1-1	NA	CASSPLRGIRNTEAFF
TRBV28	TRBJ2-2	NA	CASSLIRDREGELFF
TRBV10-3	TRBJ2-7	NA	CAISLNRVEQYF